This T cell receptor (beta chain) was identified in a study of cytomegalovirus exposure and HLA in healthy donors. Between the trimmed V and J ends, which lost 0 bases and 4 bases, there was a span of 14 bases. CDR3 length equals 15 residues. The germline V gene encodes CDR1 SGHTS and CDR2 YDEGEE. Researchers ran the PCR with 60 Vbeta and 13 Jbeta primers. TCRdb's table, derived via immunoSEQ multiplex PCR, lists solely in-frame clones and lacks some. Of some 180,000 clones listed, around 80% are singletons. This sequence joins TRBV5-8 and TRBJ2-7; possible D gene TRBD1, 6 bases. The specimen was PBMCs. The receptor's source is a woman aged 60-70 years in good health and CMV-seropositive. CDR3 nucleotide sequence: TGTGCCAGCAGCTTGGAGGACAGCGAGATGTACGAGCAGTACTTC. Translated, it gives CASSLEDSEMYEQYF.